This section outlines one TCR beta chain sequence together with its context. TCRdb's table, derived via immunoSEQ multiplex PCR, lists solely in-frame clones and lacks some. The repertoire holds over 10,000 clones, with roughly 70% as singletons. The data were taken from a study of T cells after somatic rescue of genetic block. This CDR3 spans 18 amino acids. The germline gives CDR1 MGHRA, CDR2 YSYEKL. V lost 0 bases and J 2 bases, leaving 17 bases between the germline ends. The specimen was peripheral blood mononuclear cells (PBMCs). V and J are TRBV4-1 and TRBJ2-1, with D uncertain. This clonotype originated in a boy between 10 and 17 years old. CDR3 in amino acids: CASSQDSPQVLTYNEQFF. The CDR3 DNA reads TGCGCCAGCAGCCAAGATAGCCCTCAGGTCCTCACCTACAATGAGCAGTTCTTC.